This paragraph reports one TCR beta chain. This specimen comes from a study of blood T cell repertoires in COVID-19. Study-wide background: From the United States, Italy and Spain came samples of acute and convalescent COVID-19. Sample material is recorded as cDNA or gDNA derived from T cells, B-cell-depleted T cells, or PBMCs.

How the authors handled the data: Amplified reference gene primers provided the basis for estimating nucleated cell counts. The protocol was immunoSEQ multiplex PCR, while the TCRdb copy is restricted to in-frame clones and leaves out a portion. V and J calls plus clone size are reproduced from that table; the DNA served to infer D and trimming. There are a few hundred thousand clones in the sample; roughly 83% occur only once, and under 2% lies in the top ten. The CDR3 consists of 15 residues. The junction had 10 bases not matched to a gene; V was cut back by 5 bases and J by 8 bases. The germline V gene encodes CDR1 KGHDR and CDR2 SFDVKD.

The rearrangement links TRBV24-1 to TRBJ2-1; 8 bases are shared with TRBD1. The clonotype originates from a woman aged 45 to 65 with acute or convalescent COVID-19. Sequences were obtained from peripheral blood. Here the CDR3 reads CATSVSRGRTDEQFF. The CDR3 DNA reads TGTGCCACCAGTGTGAGCAGGGGGCGTACCGATGAGCAGTTCTTC.